This record looks at one T cell receptor beta chain sequence and its context. This entry is derived from a study of blood T cell repertoires in COVID-19. Study context: Acute-phase and convalescent COVID-19 samples originated in the United States, Italy and Spain. Sources were T cells, B-cell-depleted T cells, or PBMCs; the material itself was cDNA or gDNA.

The CDR3 loop spans 21 amino acids. The ends lost 6 bases at V and 4 bases at J; junction bases unmatched: 22. The V gene's germline CDR1 is MNHEY and CDR2 SVGEGT. The authors' processing: How many nucleated cells were present was estimated from reference gene primer amplification. Assay used: immunoSEQ multiplex PCR; TCRdb lists only in-frame clones, some missing. V and J calls and clone size come straight from that table; D and trimming were deduced from the DNA. The data show 80,000 to 100,000 clones, over 60% seen once. The gene calls are TRBV6-2 or TRBV6-3 and TRBJ2-6, with 9 bases fitting TRBD1. The sequenced material came from peripheral blood. The clonotype was recovered from a man aged 50 or older who had recovered from COVID-19. The chain's CDR3 is CASSPIYFPGQGPRGANVLTF. For the CDR3, the DNA is TGTGCCAGCAGCCCAATATACTTTCCGGGACAGGGTCCGCGAGGGGCCAACGTCCTGACTTTC.